This TCR beta chain was captured by sequencing in a study of blood T cell repertoires in COVID-19. As for the study in general: The United States, Italy and Spain provided the acute and convalescent COVID-19 samples. From T cells, B-cell-depleted T cells, or PBMCs came the material, which was cDNA or gDNA.

In the original workflow: Nucleated cell counts were estimated from reference gene primer amplification. Generated by immunoSEQ multiplex PCR, the TCRdb table keeps only in-frame clones and is missing some. The V and J calls and the clone size are those of that table, but D and trimming were determined from the DNA. The repertoire holds around 250,000 clones, with 89% as singletons. This CDR3 spans 18 amino acids. V trimming: 0 bases; J trimming: 5 bases; junction bases outside the gene matches: 12. CDR1 and CDR2 (germline): SGDLS, YYNGEE. This TCR came from a woman aged 40-49 years who had recovered from COVID-19. The chain couples TRBV9 to TRBJ2-5; 11 bases agree with TRBD2. The specimen was peripheral blood. The CDR3 DNA is TGTGCCAGCAGCGTAGGTCCGGGACTAGCGGACTTTCGCGAGACCCAGTACTTC. Encoded protein: CASSVGPGLADFRETQYF.